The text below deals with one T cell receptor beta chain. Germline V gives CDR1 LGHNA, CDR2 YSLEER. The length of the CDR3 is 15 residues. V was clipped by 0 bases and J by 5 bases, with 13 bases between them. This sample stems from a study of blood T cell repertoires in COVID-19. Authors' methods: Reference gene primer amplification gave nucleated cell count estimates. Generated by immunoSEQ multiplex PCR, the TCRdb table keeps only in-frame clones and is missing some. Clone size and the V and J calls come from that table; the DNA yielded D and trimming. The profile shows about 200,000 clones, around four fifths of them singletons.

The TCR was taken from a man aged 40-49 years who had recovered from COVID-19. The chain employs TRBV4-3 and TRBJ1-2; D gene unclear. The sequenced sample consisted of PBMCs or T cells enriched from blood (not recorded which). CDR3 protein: CASSQEGRQSYGYTF. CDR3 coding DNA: TGCGCCAGCAGCCAAGAGGGCAGGCAAAGTTATGGCTACACCTTC.